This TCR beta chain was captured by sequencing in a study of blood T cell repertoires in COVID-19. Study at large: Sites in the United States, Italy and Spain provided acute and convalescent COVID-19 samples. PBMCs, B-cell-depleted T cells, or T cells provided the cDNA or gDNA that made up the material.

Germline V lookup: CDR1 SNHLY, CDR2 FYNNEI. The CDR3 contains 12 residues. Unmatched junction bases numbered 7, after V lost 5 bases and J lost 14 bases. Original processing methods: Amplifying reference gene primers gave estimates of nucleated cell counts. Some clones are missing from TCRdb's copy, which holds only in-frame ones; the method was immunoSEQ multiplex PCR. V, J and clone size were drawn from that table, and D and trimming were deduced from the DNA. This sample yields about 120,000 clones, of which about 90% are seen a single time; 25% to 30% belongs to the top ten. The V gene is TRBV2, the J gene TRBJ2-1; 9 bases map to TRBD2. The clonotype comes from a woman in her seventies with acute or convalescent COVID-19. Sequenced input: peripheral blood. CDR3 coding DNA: TGTGCCAGCAGTCCTTATGGGACTAGCAAGTTCTTC. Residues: CASSPYGTSKFF.